These T cell receptor beta chains were read from a single sample in a study of cytomegalovirus exposure and HLA in healthy donors. Data came from immunoSEQ multiplex PCR; TCRdb stores just in-frame clones and leaves some out. Altogether about 190,000 clones are present, almost 80% being singletons, with the ten largest covering over 1.5%. The specimen sequenced was PBMCs. These receptors came from a woman between 18 and 29 years old in good health and CMV-seronegative. Each CDR3 is given without its conserved first and last residue. Fields, in order: D gene, V gene, CDR3 protein. A D gene is named only where the DNA matches it firmly.

NA,TRBV28,ASSFVDSYSINNEQF
TRBD2,TRBV14,ASSQGTSLLTDTQY
TRBD1,TRBV7-9,SSSLGDSKMDGQPQH
TRBD1,TRBV19,ASSQTGPYEQY
TRBD2,TRBV30,ALLVWEGREQF
NA,TRBV5-1,ASSLRVNTEAF
NA,TRBV29-1,SVGVSGANVLT
TRBD1,TRBV4-3,ASSQDRGTGGRRYGYT
TRBD2,TRBV27,ASSPTTSGIIGELF
TRBD1,TRBV5-1,ASSVAGTANYGYT
NA,TRBV7-9,ASSSGSLYNEQF
TRBD2,TRBV19,ASSRTRDLSGANVLT
TRBD1,TRBV28,ASSVQQGLGTEAF
TRBD1,TRBV11-2,ASSSIARGPHEQY
TRBD2,TRBV6-5,ASSILSGGQETQY